This TCR beta chain stems from a study of blood T cell repertoires in COVID-19 (dated by TCRdb to about 2020). At the level of the whole study: The collaborator samples originated in the United States, Italy and Spain and spanned the acute and convalescent phases of COVID-19. Subjects who had been exposed to COVID-19, were actively infected with it, or had recovered from it provided the deeply sampled blood TCRbeta repertoires that made up the dataset. Samples were obtained from the ongoing ImmuneRACE study (first 160 participants) and from 1,254 subjects provided by 6 global collaborators. Nearly every sample came with metadata listing a de-identified subject ID, COVID-19 status, age in years and sex. The repertoires were released in a freely available public database meant as a resource for research on the immune response to SARS-CoV-2. The prospective study material was composed of cDNA or gDNA derived from T cells, B-cell-depleted T cells, or PBMCs. Where available, HLA class I and class II types were obtained from metadata supplied by the sample provider rather than from assay-based typing.

Notes on this clone: Its binding antigen is unknown. No base quality information exists; no much larger clone differs at one position.

The collaborating institutions used their own protocols to collect whole blood in K2EDTA tubes. For TCRbeta analysis, collaborators shipped samples in one of three forms: frozen whole blood, isolated PBMCs, or DNA extracted from either of those sample types. General findings and caveats noted by the study authors: How much clinical and demographic metadata was included differed by source and by participant, and the metadata was provided uncurated.

The immunoSEQ Assay, a bias-controlled multiplex PCR, was used to amplify TCRbeta CDR3 regions from genomic DNA. Per the authors' processing: Nucleated cell counts per sample were estimated from amplification of reference gene primers within the assay. Sequence reads were collapsed and filtered to measure the absolute abundance of every unique TCRbeta CDR3 rearrangement. For each sample, productive Simpson clonality was calculated as the square root of Simpson's diversity index over productive rearrangements. Held by TCRdb, this immuneACCESS table contains in-frame sequences only and omits some clones. Under half of the omission traces to an unresolved V gene where checked; the cause of the rest is unknown. That table is the source of V, J and clone size, and D and trimming were worked out from the DNA. The sample profile shows about 120,000 clones; roughly 85% of them were found once. Jointly, the top ten make up around 9.9% of the sample.

In the germline V gene, CDR1 corresponds to SNHLY and CDR2 to FYNNEI. V drops 7 bases and J drops 0 bases, leaving 19 bases in between. There are 17 amino acids in the CDR3, from cysteine to phenylalanine inclusive. CDR3 DNA only is kept here, 51 bases in frame from base 1. This chain joins TRBV2 to TRBJ2-1; the D gene assignment is ambiguous. The receptor comes from an elderly man with acute or convalescent COVID-19. Specimen: peripheral blood. The DNA sequence is given as TGTGCCAGCACGGCGGAGCATCCCACCGGCTCCTACAATGAGCAGTTCTTC. Translation gives CASTAEHPTGSYNEQFF.